A single sample gave rise to the 18 T cell receptor beta chains below, sequenced in a study of beta chain features in type 1 diabetes. The whole isolated RNA underwent reverse transcription, so sequencing captured expressed TCRB transcripts. Assay used: immunoSEQ multiplex PCR; TCRdb lists only in-frame clones, some missing. The sample has roughly 150,000 clones; over 8.5% are singletons. Sequencing was done on a sample of central memory CD4+ T cells from blood. Receptor source: a man between 18 and 35 years old in good health.

This clone appeared a few times. The V and J genes are TRBV5-1 and TRBJ1-1, with D unclear. V dropped 3 bases and J dropped 1 base, with 10 bases sitting between them. Germline CDR1 reads SGHRS; CDR2 reads YFSETQ. The CDR3 is made up of 14 amino acids. CDR3 protein: CASSSDGRNTEAFF. The CDR3, as DNA: TGCGCCAGCAGCTCCGACGGACGGAACACTGAAGCTTTCTTT. Complete variable domain (other parts from reference TRBV5-1 and TRBJ1-1): KAGVTQTPRYLIKTRGQQVTLSCSPISGHRSVSWYQQTPGQGLQFLFEYFSETQRNKGNFPGRFSGRQFSNSRSEMNVSTLELGDSALYLCASSSDGRNTEAFFGQGTRLTVV.

The sample holds many counts of this clone. The chain has TRBV14 and TRBJ1-1, with D hard to call. Trimming removed 6 bases from V and 1 base from J, with 9 bases in between. The CDR3 is 13 residues long. Germline CDR1 reads SGHDN; CDR2 reads FVKESK. CDR3 loop: CASSPRRNTEAFF. The DNA for the CDR3 is TGTGCCAGCAGTCCGAGGAGGAACACTGAAGCTTTCTTT.

This clone was detected only a few times. The chain employs TRBV5-1 and TRBJ1-2; perhaps TRBD1 as D (6 bases). This CDR3 has 13 residues. The V gene lost 4 bases and the J gene lost 4 bases, with 11 bases spanning the gap. Germline V lookup: CDR1 SGHRS, CDR2 YFSETQ. CDR3 coding DNA: TGCGCCAGCAGCCACGGACAGTCCTATGGCTACACCTTC. As protein: CASSHGQSYGYTF.

This clone was seen ten or more times. The V and J genes are TRBV6-6 and TRBJ1-1; possible D gene TRBD1, 5 bases. Trimming stripped 5 bases from V and 8 bases from J, with 12 bases between. The CDR3 is 12 amino acids. Germline CDR1 MNHNY, CDR2 SVGAGI (reference sequence). CDR3: CASSLRQPEAFF. CDR3 nucleotides: TGTGCCAGCAGTCTACGACAGCCGGAAGCTTTCTTT.

The chain's CDR3 is CASSLDGSNTEAFF. As DNA, the CDR3 is TGTGCCAGCAGCTTGGACGGATCGAACACTGAAGCTTTCTTT. The chain uses TRBV11-2 and TRBJ1-1; D gene ambiguous. The CDR3 sequence is 14 residues long. V was cut by 3 bases and J by 1 base, with 9 bases left in between. Germline V CDR1 and CDR2: SGHAT, FQNNGV.

This clone turned up a few times. The V call is TRBV7-2, the J call TRBJ2-6; 8 nucleotides match TRBD1. Trimming cost V 6 bases and J 10 bases; bases outside gene matches: 17. Germline V gives CDR1 SGHTA, CDR2 FQGNSA. The CDR3 is 17 amino acids. The CDR3 DNA sequence: TGTGCCAGCAGTTCCCGCGGACAGGGTCACACTCTTAACGTCCTGACTTTC. This encodes CASSSRGQGHTLNVLTF.

The chain uses TRBV7-9 and TRBJ2-3; perhaps TRBD1 as D (5 bases). CDR1 and CDR2 (germline): SEHNR, FQNEAQ (reference sequence). The V end was cut by 2 bases, the J end by 6 bases, with 6 bases between. This CDR3 region has 12 residues. For the CDR3, the DNA is TGTGCCAGCAGCTTAAAGGGGGATACGCAGTATTTT. Its translation: CASSLKGDTQYF.

This clone was seen more than once but under ten times. The chain carries TRBV30 and TRBJ1-3; D is uncertain. With 2 bases removed from V and 4 bases from J, the gap between germline ends came to 9 bases. In germline, CDR1 is GTSNPN, CDR2 SVGIG (reference sequence). The CDR3 has 13 residues. DNA of the CDR3: TGTGCCTGGAGTAGGGAGTTCGGAAACACCATATATTTT. Translated, it gives CAWSREFGNTIYF.

This rearrangement joins TRBV27 to TRBJ2-3; tentatively, D is TRBD1 (5 bases). The CDR3 runs 15 residues. V was clipped by 5 bases and J by 3 bases, with 15 bases between them. Per the germline V gene, CDR1 is MNHEY and CDR2 is SMNVEV (reference sequence). This chain's CDR3 is CASSPHGALTDTQYF. The CDR3, as DNA: TGTGCCAGCAGTCCCCATGGGGCCCTTACAGATACGCAGTATTTT.

This clone was counted at least ten times. CDR3 in amino acids: CAIISDSPSGANVLTF. The DNA for the CDR3 is TGTGCCATCATCTCGGACAGCCCCTCTGGGGCCAACGTCCTGACTTTC. This rearrangement joins TRBV10-3 to TRBJ2-6; weak D call: TRBD1 (6 bases). Deletions cut 7 bases from V and 0 bases from J, with 13 bases between. In germline, CDR1 is ENHRY, CDR2 SYGVKD. CDR3 length equals 16 residues.

The rearrangement joins TRBV18 to TRBJ2-1; 12 bases fit TRBD2. Germline lookup yields CDR1 KGHSH and CDR2 LQKENI. The CDR3 length is 16 residues. The J segment lost 3 bases and the V segment lost 6 bases, leaving 6 bases of the junction unmatched. This CDR3 is CASSRRTSGVYNEQFF. The CDR3 DNA reads TGTGCCAGCTCCCGCCGGACTAGCGGGGTCTACAATGAGCAGTTCTTC.

The chain is built from TRBV5-3 and TRBJ2-4; D possibly corresponds to TRBD1 (5 bases). TRBV5-3 is noted as an ORF with a role that remains uncertain. Trimming removed 7 bases from V and 8 bases from J, with 13 bases in between. The CDR3 extends over 12 amino acids. CDR3 sequence: CAREDVGDIQYF. In DNA form, the CDR3 reads TGTGCCAGAGAGGACGTAGGGGACATTCAGTACTTC.

The chain is built from TRBV27 and TRBJ2-6; no clear D. The CDR3 covers 16 residues. The germline CDR1 and CDR2 sequences are MNHEY and SMNVEV (reference sequence). With 5 bases removed from V and 1 base from J, the gap between germline ends came to 12 bases. The CDR3 sequence is CASSPGTLSGANVLTF. CDR3 nucleotide sequence: TGTGCCAGCAGTCCCGGTACCCTTTCTGGGGCCAACGTCCTGACTTTC.

This clone has more than one count but fewer than ten. The chain couples TRBV28 to TRBJ2-7, with D possibly matching TRBD2 (7 bases). The CDR3 length is 15 residues. Germline V lookup: CDR1 MDHEN, CDR2 SYDVKM. Trimming stripped 10 bases from V and 4 bases from J, with 23 bases between. CDR3 nucleotides: TGTGCCACCTCCGGGGGCGCATTAGCGGGTTACGAGCAGTACTTC. Protein sequence: CATSGGALAGYEQYF.

The rearrangement links TRBV7-2 to TRBJ1-4; tentative D call: TRBD1 (5 bases). V lost 8 bases, J lost 8 bases, and 21 bases lay in between. The CDR3 is 15 residues long. CDR1 and CDR2 (germline): SGHTA, FQGNSA. CDR3 loop: CASGEFGAREEKLFF. The CDR3 DNA sequence: TGTGCCAGCGGCGAATTTGGGGCGAGAGAAGAAAAACTGTTTTTT.

V and J are TRBV27 and TRBJ1-2; 9 bases align to TRBD1. Germline V gene lookup returns CDR1 MNHEY and CDR2 SMNVEV (reference sequence). The CDR3 extends over 13 amino acids. V trimming: 6 bases; J trimming: 6 bases; junction bases outside the gene matches: 5. The CDR3 coding sequence is TGTGCCAGCAGCAGGGGACAGGGCGATGGCTACACCTTC. Its protein is CASSRGQGDGYTF.

This clone has ten or more counts. The chain carries TRBV6-6 and TRBJ2-7, with TRBD1 matching over 9 bases. Trimming cost V 0 bases and J 2 bases; bases outside gene matches: 5. This CDR3 spans 16 amino acids. Germline CDR1 and CDR2: MNHNY and SVGAGI (reference sequence). The CDR3 nucleotides are TGTGCCAGCAGTTACTCCCGACAGGGGGAAACCTACGAGCAGTACTTC. Residues: CASSYSRQGETYEQYF.

This chain links TRBV20-1 with TRBJ1-6; D is uncertain. The V end was cut by 5 bases, the J end by 14 bases, with 13 bases between. The CDR3 has 11 residues. The germline V gene encodes CDR1 DFQATT and CDR2 SNEGSKA (reference sequence). The CDR3 nucleotides are TGCAGTGCTGTCAAGCGTGGGTCCCTCCACTTT. The encoded protein is CSAVKRGSLHF.